This T cell receptor (beta chain) was obtained from a study of T-cell memory formation after mild COVID-19. General observations from the study: Among contracting clones, CD4+ were mainly CM/EM and CD8+ enriched in EMRA. Proof of SARS-CoV-2 specificity was absent for the second-wave clones that crested on day 37. The pre-infection memory compartment contained some responding clones, suggesting cross-reactive memory joined. Clones contracting day 15 to 85 were balanced CD4/CD8; later expanders leaned CD4+.

In regard to this clonotype: Its antigen is not known.

V shed 6 bases and J shed 4 bases, with 18 bases lying between them. CDR1 is DFQATT, CDR2 SNEGSKA, per germline (reference sequence). The CDR3 has 14 residues. TCRdb called the 5' RACE reads again in MiXCR, with one record for every CDR3 protein. The sample lists 150,000 to 200,000 distinct CDR3 sequences; approximately 12% were seen once. The TCR sequence derives from a man between 18 and 29 years old who had mild COVID-19 (a few samples of this study predate the infection). Cell type and time point are not known. This chain links TRBV20-1 with TRBJ2-5, with D maybe TRBD2 (6 bases). The sample taken for sequencing was PBMCs or a T cell subset sorted from them (not recorded which). The CDR3 region is CSAGEVRRGETQYF. CDR3 coding DNA: TGCAGTGCGGGAGAGGTGCGGCGGGGAGAGACCCAGTACTTC.